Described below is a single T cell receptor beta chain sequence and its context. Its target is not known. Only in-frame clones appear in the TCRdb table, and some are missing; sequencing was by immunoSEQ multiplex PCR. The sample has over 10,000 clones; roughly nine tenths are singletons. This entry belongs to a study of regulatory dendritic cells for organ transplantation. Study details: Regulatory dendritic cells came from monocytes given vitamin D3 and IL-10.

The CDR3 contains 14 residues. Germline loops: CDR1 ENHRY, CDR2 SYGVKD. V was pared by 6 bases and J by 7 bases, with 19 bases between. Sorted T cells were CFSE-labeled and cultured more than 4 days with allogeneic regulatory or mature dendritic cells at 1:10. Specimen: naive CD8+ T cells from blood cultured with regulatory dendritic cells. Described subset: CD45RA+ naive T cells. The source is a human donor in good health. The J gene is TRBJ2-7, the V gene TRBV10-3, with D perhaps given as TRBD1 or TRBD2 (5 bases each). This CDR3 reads CAISAGTDGLEQYF. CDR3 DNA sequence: TGTGCCATCAGCGCCGGGACCGATGGTCTGGAGCAGTACTTC.